This T cell receptor beta chain was identified during a study of memory CD4+ T cells and cytomegalovirus serostatus (dated by TCRdb to between 2018 and 2021). Study-wide context: The cohort comprised around 35 healthy Belgian adults, 9 CMV seropositive and about 24 CMV seronegative. To replicate a published TCR-based CMV serostatus classifier, the researchers sequenced the CD4+ memory TCRbeta repertoires of a Belgian cohort whose cytomegalovirus serostatus was known.

Comment on this clone: Its antigen target is currently unknown. No clone much larger than this one lies a single base away; base qualities are absent.

The Quick-DNA Microprep Kit was used to extract genomic DNA from the sorted cells. Amplification of TCRbeta DNA was done with the immunoSEQ hsTCRbeta kit, following the protocol from the manufacturer. An Illumina MiSeq instrument was used to sequence the TCRbeta libraries. Regarding the original processing steps: After out-of-frame sequences were removed, 2 million to 2.5 million distinct TCRbeta sequences remained, averaging about 66,813 per individual. Each individual was scored according to the count of around 160 previously reported CMV-associated TCRbeta sequences and the total productive distinct TCRbeta count. A beta-binomial model was reimplemented in Python, and random forests from scikit-learn, run with default parameters, were trained on data from the US cohort. On the Belgian cohort, classifier performance was reported as the median AUC, along with percentile confidence intervals, across 10,000 bootstrap iterations. This immuneACCESS table, as held by TCRdb, lists in-frame sequences with V and J called but not all clones. Of the missing ones, under half trace to an unresolved V gene in checked studies; the others have no known cause. V, J and clone size are taken as reported in that table, and D and trimming were inferred from the DNA itself. The sample table holds under 50,000 clones, of which around four fifths were seen once. The ten largest account for less than 1.5% of the sample.

The CDR3 contains 14 residues, cysteine and phenylalanine counted. CDR3 DNA is the only sequence kept; it has 42 bases, read in frame from the first base. CDR1 and CDR2 are drawn from the germline V gene: SGHTA, FQGNSA. V lost 5 bases and J lost 6 bases, and the count of bases not matched to a germline gene is 7. What the work shows at the level of the full study, not this receptor alone: The results were read as suggesting that the CMV-associated TCR signature is, for the most part, present in the CD4+ memory repertoire. Unlike the original study, which covered naive and memory CD4+ and CD8+ populations, the Belgian study sequenced only CD4+CD45RO+ memory cells. Among the 150 to 200 previously reported CMV-associated TCRbeta sequences, some 69 showed up in the CD4+ memory repertoires, with each one found in between one and five individuals. The original-framework classifier achieved a median bootstrapped AUC of around 0.95 with a 95% CI of 0.76-1.00 on the Belgian cohort. CMV serostatus prediction reached a median bootstrapped AUC of roughly 0.95 with the original framework and about 0.91 with a US-trained random forest.

A FACSAria II was used to sort memory CD4+ T cells, defined as single viable CD3+CD4+CD8-CD45RO+ cells. To determine CMV serostatus, a Roche Elecsys assay was used that detects serum IgG against CMV pp150, pp28, p38 and p52. Once the samples were thawed, total CD4+ T cells were enriched through positive selection using CD4 magnetic microbeads. The samples came from a different study that was designed specifically to examine the CD4+ T cell memory repertoire. Peripheral blood mononuclear cells were isolated and cryopreserved according to standard operating procedures, and serum was stored at -80 degrees C. CD3-PerCP (BW264/56), CD4-APC (RPA-T4), CD45RO-PE (UCHT1) and CD8-Pacific Orange (3B5) antibodies were used for staining, and non-viable cells were excluded with Sytox blue.

The sample comprised memory CD4+ T cells from blood. The sequence joins TRBV7-2 to TRBJ2-5; TRBD2 agrees with 9 junctional bases. This receptor was taken from an adult in good health and CMV-seropositive. The base sequence is TGTGCCAGCAGCACCTTAGCGGGGGAGAAGACCCAGTACTTC. Translated, it gives CASSTLAGEKTQYF.